The source of this T cell receptor (beta chain) is a study of T cells after yellow fever vaccination. The CDR3 runs to 13 residues. V gave up 6 bases and J gave up 4 bases, with 12 bases separating them. Using its own MiXCR run on the 5' RACE reads, TCRdb lists one record per CDR3 protein. The table lists 60,000 or so distinct CDR3 sequences, more than 5.5% of them singletons. Specimen: CD8+ T cells sorted from PBMCs, collected on the day of the first yellow fever vaccination. The clonotype comes from a young man who received the YFV17D yellow fever vaccine. J is TRBJ2-5 and V is TRBV12-3 or TRBV12-4, with D tentatively TRBD1 (6 bases). This CDR3 is CASRRQGRETQYF. The CDR3, as DNA: TGTGCCAGCAGAAGGCAGGGGCGAGAGACCCAGTACTTC.